Listed here are 26 T cell receptor beta chains from one sample, sequenced in a study of control samples from healthy donors and cancer patients (TCRdb year 2020). Libraries were prepared through the immunoSEQ multiplex PCR assay. Drawn from immuneACCESS, this table holds only the in-frame rearrangements with V and J called that TCRdb kept. Clones are partly lost; checked studies trace under half to an unresolved V gene and leave the rest unexplained. This sample is represented by some 140,000 clones; roughly 92% of them were singletons. The ten biggest clones cover 10% to 12% of the sample. The material sequenced was blood. The receptors were sampled from a man aged 25-45 years in good health.

DNA for the CDR3: TGTGCCAGCAGTGAAGCGGACCGGCAGCCCCAGCATTTT. Translation: CASSEADRQPQHF. V gene TRBV6-1 combines with J gene TRBJ1-5; no definite D call. Between the trimmed V and J ends, which lost 0 bases and 7 bases, there was a span of 7 bases. CDR1 is MNHNS and CDR2 is SASEGT in the germline V gene. The CDR3 has 13 amino acids.

V is TRBV19 and J is TRBJ1-1; 8 bases fit TRBD1. The CDR3 length is 14 residues. The V gene end was trimmed by 10 bases and the J gene end by 7 bases; junction bases not matched to a gene: 14. The germline gives CDR1 LNHDA, CDR2 SQIVND (reference sequence). CDR3 coding DNA: TGTGCCACCAGACCAGGGGGCGCTGAGGGTGAAGCTTTCTTT. Residues: CATRPGGAEGEAFF.

The V call is TRBV28, the J call TRBJ1-4, with TRBD1 as a possible D gene (5 bases). V dropped 6 bases and J dropped 4 bases, with 12 bases sitting between them. The V gene's germline CDR1 is MDHEN and CDR2 SYDVKM. The CDR3 is 14 residues long. Here the CDR3 DNA reads TGTGCCAGCAGCTCCCCGGGGCGTAATGAAAAACTGTTTTTT. Protein sequence: CASSSPGRNEKLFF.

The chain has TRBV19 and TRBJ2-1, with 7 bases identical to TRBD2. Germline trimming cut 4 bases from V and 2 bases from J; bases unmatched to any gene: 5. The CDR3 contains 15 residues. In germline, CDR1 is LNHDA, CDR2 SQIVND (reference sequence). The DNA for the CDR3 is TGTGCCAGTAGTACCAGCGGGACTACCTACAATGAGCAGTTCTTC. Translated, it gives CASSTSGTTYNEQFF.

The V call is TRBV10-3, the J call TRBJ1-6, with D possibly matching TRBD1 (6 bases). The CDR3 consists of 16 residues. V was cut by 5 bases and J by 3 bases, with 14 bases left in between. Germline loops: CDR1 ENHRY, CDR2 SYGVKD. In nucleotides, the CDR3 is TGTGCCATCAGTACCGACCCGGACAGCTATAATTCACCCCTCCACTTT. It codes for CAISTDPDSYNSPLHF.

This clone was detected only once. V usage is TRBV9 and J usage is TRBJ1-1, with D unresolved. V lost 3 bases and J lost 2, with 11 bases in between. The germline gives CDR1 SGDLS, CDR2 YYNGEE. This CDR3 has 14 amino acids. The CDR3 coding sequence is TGTGCCAGCAGCGGGGAACTACCAAACACTGAAGCTTTCTTT. This gives the protein CASSGELPNTEAFF. Filled out from reference TRBV9 and TRBJ1-1, the complete variable domain reads DSGVTQTPKHLITATGQRVTLRCSPRSGDLSVYWYQQSLDQGLQFLIQYYNGEERAKGNILERFSAQQFPDLHSELNLSSLELGDSALYFCASSGELPNTEAFFGQGTRLTVV.

Concerning this clone itself: Other DNA sequences in this sample translate to the same CDR3. The V gene is TRBV2, the J gene TRBJ1-5; TRBD1 matches 8 bases. Trimming took 9 bases from V and 7 from J; bases not matched to a gene: 11. Germline lookup yields CDR1 SNHLY and CDR2 FYNNEI. The CDR3 loop spans 14 amino acids. DNA for the CDR3: TGTGCCAGTAGCAGGGGGCGAGAGGGGCAGCCCCAGCATTTT. Its translation: CASSRGREGQPQHF.

The chain combines TRBV28 with TRBJ1-2; 8 nucleotides agree with TRBD1. Germline CDR1 reads MDHEN; CDR2 reads SYDVKM. Losses at the gene ends were 4 bases for V and 0 bases for J; bases not matched to a gene: 4. This CDR3 comprises 15 residues. Written as DNA, the CDR3 is TGTGCCAGCAGTTCTACAGGGGGAGCTAACTATGGCTACACCTTC. Its translation is CASSSTGGANYGYTF.

The CDR3 nucleotides are TGTGCCAGCAGCTCAAGGAACCCGACTGTCTCACCCCTCCACTTT. Amino acids: CASSSRNPTVSPLHF. This chain uses TRBV7-9 with TRBJ1-6; D gene unclear. CDR3 size: 15 residues. Germline values: CDR1 SEHNR, CDR2 FQNEAQ (reference sequence). The germline V and J ends were trimmed by 4 bases and 10 bases, with 17 bases remaining between them.

J is TRBJ2-7 and V is TRBV29-1; D is tentatively TRBD1 or TRBD2 (5 bases each). The germline V gene encodes CDR1 SQVTM and CDR2 ANQGSEA. The CDR3 covers 14 residues. V lost 6 bases, J lost 3 bases, and 18 bases lay in between. CDR3 residues: CSVGDSETRYEQYF. CDR3 bases: TGCAGCGTGGGGGATAGCGAGACACGCTACGAGCAGTACTTC.

The CDR3 DNA reads as TGCGCCAGCAGCCAAGATCGAGTGTCTATAGCGGGACTAAACTACAATGAGCAGTTCTTC. Its translation: CASSQDRVSIAGLNYNEQFF. This chain uses TRBV4-1 with TRBJ2-1; 8 bases agree with TRBD2. The CDR3 extends over 20 amino acids. The J segment lost 3 bases and the V segment lost 0 bases, leaving 16 bases of the junction unmatched. CDR1 and CDR2 (germline): MGHRA, YSYEKL.

J is TRBJ1-1 and V is TRBV30; D not resolved. In germline, CDR1 is GTSNPN, CDR2 SVGIG (reference sequence). The CDR3 extends over 13 amino acids. V lost 4 bases, J lost 0 bases, and 9 bases lay in between. DNA of the CDR3: TGTGCCTGGACCATCACAGTGAACACTGAAGCTTTCTTT. It codes for CAWTITVNTEAFF.

CDR3 loop: CASRLEGTSGSAQYF. CDR3 DNA: TGTGCCAGCAGATTGGAAGGGACTAGCGGGAGTGCGCAGTATTTT. V gene TRBV2 combines with J gene TRBJ2-3; 14 bases map to TRBD2. The J segment lost 10 bases and the V segment lost 6 bases, leaving 9 bases of the junction unmatched. CDR3 length equals 15 residues. Germline lookup yields CDR1 SNHLY and CDR2 FYNNEI.

The chain links TRBV5-6 to TRBJ1-5; a weak D match, TRBD1 (6 bases). The CDR3 loop spans 13 amino acids. V was shortened by 0 bases and J by 11 bases, with 12 bases between the two germline ends. Looked up from germline, CDR1 is SGHDT and CDR2 is YYEEEE. CDR3 nucleotide sequence: TGTGCCAGCAGCTTGGGGGGAAGGGGGTCCCAGCATTTT. Protein: CASSLGGRGSQHF. Filled out from reference TRBV5-6 and TRBJ1-5, the complete variable domain reads DAGVTQSPTHLIKTRGQQVTLRCSPKSGHDTVSWYQQALGQGPQFIFQYYEEEERQRGNFPDRFSGHQFPNYSSELNVNALLLGDSALYLCASSLGGRGSQHFGDGTRLSIL.

J is TRBJ2-7 and V is TRBV27; 7 nucleotides match TRBD1. Germline values: CDR1 MNHEY, CDR2 SMNVEV (reference sequence). V dropped 5 bases and J dropped 4; count of bases not matched to a gene: 11. The CDR3 consists of 15 residues. In DNA, the CDR3 is TGTGCCAGCAGTGCGATCGGGACAGCATCTTACGAGCAGTACTTC. This gives the protein CASSAIGTASYEQYF.

This clone was observed a few times. The genes are TRBV3-1 (or the pseudogene TRBV3-2) and TRBJ2-1; 8 bases are a match to TRBD1. Germline trimming cut 3 bases from V and 5 bases from J; bases unmatched to any gene: 12. CDR3 size: 17 residues. Per the germline V gene, CDR1 is LGHDT and CDR2 is YNNKEL (reference sequence). The CDR3 DNA sequence: TGTGCCAGCAGCCACGGACGGCCGAGACAGGGGAACAATGAGCAGTTCTTC. As protein: CASSHGRPRQGNNEQFF.

The V gene is TRBV19, the J gene TRBJ2-1; maybe TRBD2 (5 bases). The CDR3 covers 15 residues. Deletions cut 6 bases from V and 8 bases from J, with 20 bases between. CDR1 and CDR2 from the germline V gene are LNHDA and SQIVND (reference sequence). In nucleotides, the CDR3 is TGTGCCAGTAGGCCCCGAGGTCCAGCGCGGGATGAGCAGTTCTTC. Translated: CASRPRGPARDEQFF.

This rearrangement joins TRBV29-1 to TRBJ2-2; 12 bases line up with TRBD2. This CDR3 comprises 17 residues. Losses at the gene ends were 4 bases for V and 4 bases for J; bases not matched to a gene: 10. The V gene's germline CDR1 is SQVTM and CDR2 ANQGSEA. CDR3 DNA: TGCAGCGTTGTAGAGACTAGCGGGAGTGTGACCACCGGGGAGCTGTTTTTT. Amino acids: CSVVETSGSVTTGELFF.

The chain uses TRBV6-2 or TRBV6-3 and TRBJ1-6; 8 positions match TRBD1. Trimming at V came to 1 base and at J to 15 bases, leaving 14 bases not matched to a gene. The CDR3 has 16 residues. Germline CDR1 MNHEY, CDR2 SVGEGT. The CDR3 DNA is TGTGCCAGCAGTTACTTTTCCGGGACAGGCCTCTTGCACCTCCACTTT. It translates to CASSYFSGTGLLHLHF.

This sequence joins TRBV7-6 and TRBJ2-5; 10 bases match TRBD1. This CDR3 is built from 15 residues. The V gene's germline CDR1 is SGHVS and CDR2 FNYEAQ. Trimming cost V 1 base and J 4 bases; bases outside gene matches: 3. In DNA form, the CDR3 reads TGTGCCAGCAGCTTAGGGACAGGGGGTTTAGAGACCCAGTACTTC. Translating it yields CASSLGTGGLETQYF.

The chain joins TRBV7-9 to TRBJ2-7, with 8 positions matching TRBD1. The germline V gene encodes CDR1 SEHNR and CDR2 FQNEAQ (reference sequence). This CDR3 contains 19 residues. V lost 3 bases to trimming and J lost 0 bases; unmatched junction nucleotides: 16. DNA for the CDR3: TGTGCCAGCAGCTTCTGGTCCCCGACTAGGACAGGGCACTCCTACGAGCAGTACTTC. Its protein is CASSFWSPTRTGHSYEQYF.

The chain links TRBV27 to TRBJ2-1, with 8 bases matching TRBD2. Germline V lookup: CDR1 MNHEY, CDR2 SMNVEV (reference sequence). CDR3 size: 15 residues. With V trimmed by 6 bases and J by 8 bases, 12 bases remained unmatched. Here the CDR3 DNA reads TGTGCCAGCAGCACCACTAGCGGAGGTTGGCATGAGCAGTTCTTC. Protein: CASSTTSGGWHEQFF.

This rearrangement joins TRBV29-1 to TRBJ1-4; perhaps TRBD1 as D (6 bases). This CDR3 region has 14 residues. Trimming took off 6 bases at V and 1 base at J, with 12 bases between the two ends. The germline gives CDR1 SQVTM, CDR2 ANQGSEA. DNA for the CDR3: TGCAGCGTCAGCAAGGGGGGAACTAATGAAAAACTGTTTTTT. Its translation: CSVSKGGTNEKLFF.

The gene calls are TRBV29-1 and TRBJ2-5, with 13 bases fitting TRBD2. CDR1 is SQVTM and CDR2 is ANQGSEA in the germline V gene. The CDR3 has 15 residues. V shed 4 bases and J 3 bases; nucleotides not matched to a gene: 5. CDR3 DNA sequence: TGCAGCGTTGGACTACTAGCGGGAGGGAAAGAGACCCAGTACTTC. Its protein product is CSVGLLAGGKETQYF.

The rearrangement uses TRBV5-1 and TRBJ2-5, with no clear D. The V end lost 1 base, the J end lost 5 bases, and 15 bases lay between the germline ends. This CDR3 is built from 15 residues. Per the germline V gene, CDR1 is SGHRS and CDR2 is YFSETQ. The CDR3 reads CASSLSGPIRETQYF. The CDR3 coding sequence is TGCGCCAGCAGCTTGTCCGGCCCTATTCGGGAGACCCAGTACTTC.

The chain combines TRBV28 with TRBJ1-3, with D uncertain. This CDR3 is built from 15 residues. The germline gives CDR1 MDHEN, CDR2 SYDVKM. Trimming took 6 bases from V and 0 from J, leaving 12 bases between them. CDR3: CASSPGLGSGNTIYF. The CDR3 coding sequence is TGTGCCAGCAGCCCGGGTTTGGGCTCTGGAAACACCATATATTTT. Variable domain in full (rest from reference TRBV28 and TRBJ1-3): DVKVTQSSRYLVKRTGEKVFLECVQDMDHENMFWYRQDPGLGLRLIYFSYDVKMKEKGDIPEGYSVSREKKERFSLILESASTNQTSMYLCASSPGLGSGNTIYFGEGSWLTVV.